Presented here are 29 T cell receptor beta chains from one specimen sequenced in a study of shared T cell receptors in the human thymus. Sequencing was performed with immunoSEQ multiplex PCR; in TCRdb, only in-frame clones are kept and a portion is missing. This sample has 630,000 or so clones, with more than 70% found just once. Another study also made use of these data, one on human thymus T cells.

The specimen sequenced was thymocytes. Receptors originate from a boy younger than two with a congenital heart defect.

This clone was detected only once. The chain couples TRBV30 to TRBJ1-1; no firm D call. Trimming cost V 0 bases and J 3 bases, with 11 bases left between them. Per the germline V gene, CDR1 is GTSNPN and CDR2 is SVGIG (reference sequence). This CDR3 comprises 14 residues. The CDR3 sequence: CAWSVYRLHTEAFF. The CDR3 DNA reads TGTGCCTGGAGTGTTTATAGATTGCACACTGAAGCTTTCTTT.

This chain connects TRBV19 to TRBJ1-5, with TRBD1 matching over 10 bases. There are 14 residues in the CDR3. Germline CDR1 reads LNHDA; CDR2 reads SQIVND (reference sequence). Trimming removed 8 bases from V and 6 bases from J; junction bases left unmatched: 7. The chain's CDR3 is CASSRTGGGQPQHF. In DNA, the CDR3 is TGTGCCAGTTCCCGGACAGGGGGAGGTCAGCCCCAGCATTTT.

V gene TRBV4-3 combines with J gene TRBJ2-3, with TRBD1 identical over 8 bases. With 0 bases clipped from V and 3 bases from J, the junction kept 5 bases outside the gene matches. From germline, CDR1 is LGHNA and CDR2 YSLEER. The CDR3 totals 16 residues. DNA of the CDR3: TGCGCCAGCAGCCAAGAGACAGGGGATGGAACAGATACGCAGTATTTT. It translates to CASSQETGDGTDTQYF.

This sequence joins TRBV7-9 and TRBJ2-7, with 8 bases matching TRBD2. The J segment lost 3 bases and the V segment lost 5 bases, leaving 9 bases of the junction unmatched. The CDR3 spans 15 residues. Germline V CDR1 and CDR2: SEHNR, FQNEAQ (reference sequence). CDR3 coding DNA: TGTGCCAGCAGCGGCGGGGGGACGTCCGTCTACGAGCAGTACTTC. This translates into CASSGGGTSVYEQYF.

The rearrangement links TRBV15 to TRBJ1-2; the match to TRBD1 covers 7 bases. The germline V gene encodes CDR1 LNHNV and CDR2 YYDKDF (reference sequence). The CDR3 has 16 residues. Germline trimming cut 3 bases from V and 8 bases from J; bases unmatched to any gene: 15. The chain's CDR3 is CATSRIGDSLHLGYTF. The CDR3 DNA is TGTGCCACCAGCAGGATAGGGGACAGCCTCCACCTCGGCTACACCTTC.

The chain employs TRBV5-6 and TRBJ2-1; 8 bases map to TRBD2. This CDR3 spans 16 amino acids. The junction had 14 bases not matched to a gene; V was cut back by 4 bases and J by 8 bases. Germline loops: CDR1 SGHDT, CDR2 YYEEEE. CDR3 coding DNA: TGTGCCAGCAGCACTCCCAAAGCGGGGGTTCGCGATGAGCAGTTCTTC. Its protein product is CASSTPKAGVRDEQFF.

The V call is TRBV28, the J call TRBJ1-5, with D maybe TRBD1 (5 bases). The CDR3 has 15 residues. Trimming stripped 5 bases from V and 0 bases from J, with 11 bases between. Germline CDR1 is MDHEN and CDR2 is SYDVKM. CDR3 DNA: TGTGCCAGCAGTGACGGGACTAATAGCAATCAGCCCCAGCATTTT. Its protein product is CASSDGTNSNQPQHF.

The chain carries TRBV7-2 and TRBJ2-3, with 8 bases lining up with TRBD2. The V gene's germline CDR1 is SGHTA and CDR2 FQGNSA. The CDR3 spans 12 residues. V gave up 5 bases and J gave up 8 bases; unmatched junction bases: 3. Written as DNA, the CDR3 is TGTGCCAGCAGCCGGGAGGGAGGTACGCAGTATTTT. Its protein product is CASSREGGTQYF. Filled out from reference TRBV7-2 and TRBJ2-3, the complete variable domain reads GAGVSQSPSNKVTEKGKDVELRCDPISGHTALYWYRQSLGQGLEFLIYFQGNSAPDKSGLPSDRFSAERTGGSVSTLTIQRTQQEDSAVYLCASSREGGTQYFGPGTRLTVL.

The chain joins TRBV11-2 to TRBJ2-3; possibly TRBD2 for D (6 bases). The CDR3 covers 14 residues. CDR1 is SGHAT, CDR2 FQNNGV, per germline. V shed 1 base and J shed 10 bases, with 15 bases lying between them. The CDR3 reads CASSLAPSSVSQYF. The CDR3 DNA is TGTGCCAGCAGCTTAGCTCCCTCTAGCGTCTCGCAGTATTTT.

This clone occurred once. This chain connects TRBV5-8 to TRBJ1-5; D remains ambiguous. The germline V and J ends were trimmed by 4 bases and 0 bases, with 20 bases remaining between them. The CDR3 is made up of 18 amino acids. From germline, CDR1 is SGHTS and CDR2 YDEGEE. The CDR3 is CASSRHPDGIYSNQPQHF. The CDR3 DNA sequence: TGTGCCAGCAGCCGCCACCCGGACGGGATTTATAGCAATCAGCCCCAGCATTTT.

This chain connects TRBV30 to TRBJ2-1, with 7 bases matching TRBD1. The CDR3 has 14 residues. The V gene end was trimmed by 0 bases and the J gene end by 6 bases; junction bases not matched to a gene: 5. Germline values: CDR1 GTSNPN, CDR2 SVGIG (reference sequence). CDR3 in amino acids: CAWSVEGAGNEQFF. The CDR3, as DNA: TGTGCCTGGAGTGTAGAGGGGGCGGGCAATGAGCAGTTCTTC.

The V gene is TRBV10-3, the J gene TRBJ2-5; 8 bases line up with TRBD1. The CDR3 has 14 amino acids. The ends lost 5 bases at V and 1 base at J; junction bases unmatched: 3. Germline loops: CDR1 ENHRY, CDR2 SYGVKD. CDR3 region: CAISRGTGQETQYF. CDR3 DNA sequence: TGTGCCATCAGTAGGGGGACAGGCCAAGAGACCCAGTACTTC.

This clone was counted once. This chain joins TRBV5-5 and TRBJ2-4; 9 bases agree with TRBD2. V was pared by 0 bases and J by 5 bases, with 3 bases of the junction left unmatched. The CDR3 has 15 amino acids. Germline CDR1 SGHKS, CDR2 YYEKEE (reference sequence). CDR3 DNA sequence: TGTGCCAGCAGCTTGGAACTAGCGGGCCAAAACATTCAGTACTTC. Translating gives CASSLELAGQNIQYF.

The chain links TRBV29-1 to TRBJ1-4; no clear D. The length of the CDR3 is 15 residues. V was cut by 4 bases and J by 3 bases, with 15 bases left in between. Germline V gives CDR1 SQVTM, CDR2 ANQGSEA. The CDR3 sequence: CSVVELLDSNEKLFF. Written as DNA, the CDR3 is TGCAGCGTTGTGGAACTATTAGATTCTAATGAAAAACTGTTTTTT. Full variable domain (missing parts from reference TRBV29-1 and TRBJ1-4): SAVISQKPSRDICQRGTSLTIQCQVDSQVTMMFWYRQQPGQSLTLIATANQGSEATYESGFVIDKFPISRPNLTFSTLTVSNMSPEDSSIYLCSVVELLDSNEKLFFGSGTQLSVL.

The V call is TRBV5-4, the J call TRBJ1-1; TRBD1 is a possible D gene (5 bases). Germline values: CDR1 SGHNT, CDR2 YYREEE (reference sequence). V lost 0 bases and J lost 1, with 22 bases in between. The CDR3 spans 19 residues. CDR3 nucleotides: TGTGCCAGCAGCTTGGTCAGGTGTGGGACTCCCCTTCCGAACACTGAAGCTTTCTTT. Its translation: CASSLVRCGTPLPNTEAFF. The complete variable domain, with remaining parts taken from reference TRBV5-4 and TRBJ1-1, reads ETGVTQSPTHLIKTRGQQVTLRCSSQSGHNTVSWYQQALGQGPQFIFQYYREEENGRGNFPPRFSGLQFPNYSSELNVNALELDDSALYLCASSLVRCGTPLPNTEAFFGQGTRLTVV.

The rearrangement uses TRBV14 and TRBJ2-7; 12 bases are shared with TRBD2. Trimming at V came to 1 base and at J to 6 bases, leaving 10 bases not matched to a gene. This CDR3 contains 17 residues. CDR1 and CDR2 (germline): SGHDN, FVKESK. The CDR3 here is CASSQGLAGEDAGEQYF. The CDR3 nucleotides read TGTGCCAGCAGCCAAGGACTAGCGGGAGAAGATGCCGGCGAGCAGTACTTC.

Only a few counts were recorded for this clone. J is TRBJ2-3 and V is TRBV28; 8 nucleotides agree with TRBD2. The CDR3 is 14 amino acids. V lost 6 bases to trimming and J lost 4 bases; unmatched junction nucleotides: 6. The germline gives CDR1 MDHEN, CDR2 SYDVKM. Written as DNA, the CDR3 is TGTGCCAGCAGCCCTAGCGGGTGGGCAGATACGCAGTATTTT. Translated: CASSPSGWADTQYF.

The rearrangement links TRBV5-4 to TRBJ1-2, with D possibly TRBD1 on 6 matching bases. Germline CDR1 is SGHNT and CDR2 is YYREEE (reference sequence). This CDR3 is 15 amino acids long. V lost 3 bases to trimming and J lost 1 base, with 13 bases between them. CDR3 loop: CASSSSRGGNYGYTF. Written as DNA, the CDR3 is TGTGCCAGCAGCTCTTCCAGGGGTGGTAACTATGGCTACACCTTC.

The rearrangement joins TRBV18 to TRBJ1-3; no firm D call. The CDR3 totals 16 residues. V lost 2 bases and J 0 bases, leaving 11 bases between the germline ends. Germline CDR1 reads KGHSH; CDR2 reads LQKENI. The CDR3 sequence is CASSPMRENSGNTIYF. The DNA of the CDR3 is TGTGCCAGCTCACCAATGCGCGAGAACTCTGGAAACACCATATATTTT.

The chain has TRBV5-8 and TRBJ2-6; D possibly corresponds to TRBD2 (6 bases). V dropped 1 base and J dropped 4 bases, with 9 bases sitting between them. CDR1 is SGHTS, CDR2 YDEGEE, per germline. The CDR3 is made up of 15 amino acids. CDR3 bases: TGTGCCAGCAGCTTGCCAGGGAGGGGGGCCAACGTCCTGACTTTC. Residues: CASSLPGRGANVLTF.

V gene TRBV23-1 combines with J gene TRBJ2-2, with a weak D call TRBD1 (6 bases). TRBV23-1 is flagged as an ORF with uncertain function. Trimming stripped 6 bases from V and 2 bases from J, with 22 bases between. The CDR3 covers 18 residues. CDR3 coding DNA: TGCGCCAGCAGCCAACCCCCCCCGGGACACATTAACACCGGGGAGCTGTTTTTT. It encodes CASSQPPPGHINTGELFF.

The chain has TRBV7-2 and TRBJ1-2; D is possibly TRBD1 (6 bases). The CDR3 contains 13 residues. V lost 4 bases and J 4 bases, leaving 10 bases between the germline ends. Germline loops: CDR1 SGHTA, CDR2 FQGNSA. The CDR3 coding sequence is TGTGCCAGCAGCTATAGGGACATCTATGGCTACACCTTC. Translated, it gives CASSYRDIYGYTF.

The CDR3 DNA reads TGTGCCAGCAGCGTAGTGTCGACTAGCGGGGGGACAAACTACAATGAGCAGTTCTTC. This translates into CASSVVSTSGGTNYNEQFF. The rearrangement uses TRBV9 and TRBJ2-1; 13 bases are shared with TRBD2. The V gene end was trimmed by 0 bases and the J gene end by 3 bases; junction bases not matched to a gene: 9. Germline loops: CDR1 SGDLS, CDR2 YYNGEE. The CDR3 totals 19 residues.

The rearrangement joins TRBV4-2 to TRBJ1-1, with 8 positions matching TRBD1. Trimming took 2 bases from V and 2 from J; bases not matched to a gene: 7. The CDR3 covers 16 residues. Germline CDR1 LGHNA, CDR2 YNFKEQ. CDR3 coding DNA: TGTGCCAGCAGCCAAAGCCAGGGGGCTTTTAACACTGAAGCTTTCTTT. Translation: CASSQSQGAFNTEAFF.

The chain recombines TRBV6-6 with TRBJ1-5; TRBD1 aligns across 11 bases. The CDR3 sequence is 13 residues long. Germline CDR1 and CDR2: MNHNY and SVGAGI (reference sequence). The trim removed 7 bases at V and 7 bases at J, leaving 3 bases unmatched. The CDR3 is CASTGDRGQPQHF. CDR3 nucleotides: TGTGCCAGCACCGGGGACAGGGGGCAGCCCCAGCATTTT.

J is TRBJ2-1 and V is TRBV6-5; a possible D gene is TRBD1 (6 bases). Germline V CDR1 and CDR2: MNHEY, SVGAGI. V was trimmed by 6 bases and J by 7 bases, leaving 19 bases between them. The CDR3 runs to 15 residues. The CDR3, as DNA: TGTGCCAGCAGGTCAGAGGGACAAGCCGGGAATGAGCAGTTCTTC. It specifies CASRSEGQAGNEQFF.

The chain links TRBV27 to TRBJ2-4; TRBD1 agrees at 10 bases. This CDR3 comprises 14 residues. Germline values: CDR1 MNHEY, CDR2 SMNVEV (reference sequence). V shed 3 bases and J 6 bases; nucleotides not matched to a gene: 2. The CDR3 protein is CASSLTGGLNIQYF. The CDR3 coding sequence is TGTGCCAGCAGTTTGACAGGGGGCTTAAACATTCAGTACTTC.

The V gene is TRBV29-1, the J gene TRBJ1-2; TRBD1 agrees at 11 bases. The germline CDR1 and CDR2 sequences are SQVTM and ANQGSEA. V gave up 8 bases and J gave up 8 bases; unmatched junction bases: 7. The CDR3 covers 12 residues. As DNA, the CDR3 is TGCAGCTTTGGGGGACAGGGGGTGGGCTACACCTTC. Translated: CSFGGQGVGYTF.

Of note for this clone: The junction departs from the called germline gene at one end, perhaps through a read error. The chain links TRBV7-6 to TRBJ2-7, with TRBD2 matching 11 bases. CDR1 is SGHVS, CDR2 FNYEAQ, per germline. The CDR3 totals 16 residues. The CDR3 bases are TGTACCAGCAGCTCACCGACTAGCGGGACCGACTACGAGCAGTACTTC. This sequence encodes CTSSSPTSGTDYEQYF.